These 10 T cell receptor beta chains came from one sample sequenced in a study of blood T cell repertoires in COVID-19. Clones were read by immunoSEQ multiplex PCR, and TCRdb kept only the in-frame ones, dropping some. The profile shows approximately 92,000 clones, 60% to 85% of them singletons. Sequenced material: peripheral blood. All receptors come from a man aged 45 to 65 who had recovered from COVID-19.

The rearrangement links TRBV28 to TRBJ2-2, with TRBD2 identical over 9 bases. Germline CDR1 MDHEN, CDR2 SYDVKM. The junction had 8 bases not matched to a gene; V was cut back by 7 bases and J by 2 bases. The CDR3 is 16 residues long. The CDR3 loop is CASTLPTSGNTGELFF. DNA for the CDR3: TGTGCCAGCACGTTACCGACTAGCGGAAACACCGGGGAGCTGTTTTTT.

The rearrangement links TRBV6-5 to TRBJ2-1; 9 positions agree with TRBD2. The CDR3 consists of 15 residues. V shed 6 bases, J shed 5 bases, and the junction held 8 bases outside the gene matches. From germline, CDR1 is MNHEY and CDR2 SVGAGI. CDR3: CASSSSGSPNNEQFF. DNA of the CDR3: TGTGCCAGCAGCAGTAGCGGGAGCCCTAACAATGAGCAGTTCTTC.

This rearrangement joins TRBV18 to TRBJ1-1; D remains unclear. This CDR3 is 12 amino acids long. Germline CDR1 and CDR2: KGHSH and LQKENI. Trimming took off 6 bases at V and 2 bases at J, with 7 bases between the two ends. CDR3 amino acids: CASSGYNTEAFF. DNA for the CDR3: TGTGCCAGCTCCGGGTATAACACTGAAGCTTTCTTT. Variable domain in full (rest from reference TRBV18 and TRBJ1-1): NAGVMQNPRHLVRRRGQEARLRCSPMKGHSHVYWYRQLPEEGLKFMVYLQKENIIDESGMPKERFSAEFPKEGPSILRIQQVVRGDSAAYFCASSGYNTEAFFGQGTRLTVV.

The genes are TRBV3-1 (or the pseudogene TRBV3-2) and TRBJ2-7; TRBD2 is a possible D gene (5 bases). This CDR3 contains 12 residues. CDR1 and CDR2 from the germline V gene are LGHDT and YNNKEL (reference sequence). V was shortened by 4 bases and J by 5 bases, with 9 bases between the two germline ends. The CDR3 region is CASSPSGNEQYF. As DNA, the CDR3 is TGTGCCAGCAGCCCATCGGGGAACGAGCAGTACTTC.

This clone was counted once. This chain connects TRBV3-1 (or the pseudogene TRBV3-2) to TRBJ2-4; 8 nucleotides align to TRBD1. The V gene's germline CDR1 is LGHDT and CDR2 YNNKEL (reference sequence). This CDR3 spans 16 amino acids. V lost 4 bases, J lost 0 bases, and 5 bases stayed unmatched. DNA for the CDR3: TGTGCCAGCAGCCGACAGGGGCCAATAGCCAAAAACATTCAGTACTTC. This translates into CASSRQGPIAKNIQYF.

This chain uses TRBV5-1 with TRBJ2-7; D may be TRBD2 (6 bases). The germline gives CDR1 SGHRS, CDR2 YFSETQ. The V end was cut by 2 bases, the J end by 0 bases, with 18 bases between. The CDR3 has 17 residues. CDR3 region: CASSLGAGTGDSYEQYF. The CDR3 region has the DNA TGCGCCAGCAGCTTAGGGGCCGGGACGGGAGACTCCTACGAGCAGTACTTC.

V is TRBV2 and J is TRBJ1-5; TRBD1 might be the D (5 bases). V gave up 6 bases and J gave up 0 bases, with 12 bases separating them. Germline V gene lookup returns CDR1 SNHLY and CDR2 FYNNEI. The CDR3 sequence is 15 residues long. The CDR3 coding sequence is TGTGCCAGCAGGGTGGGACTGACTAGCAATCAGCCCCAGCATTTT. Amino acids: CASRVGLTSNQPQHF.

The CDR3 reads CASSVRTGDEQYF. CDR3 nucleotide sequence: TGTGCCAGCAGCGTAAGGACAGGGGACGAGCAGTACTTC. The chain is built from TRBV9 and TRBJ2-7; TRBD1 agrees at 9 bases. The germline gives CDR1 SGDLS, CDR2 YYNGEE. Losses at the gene ends were 1 base for V and 5 bases for J; bases not matched to a gene: 1. The CDR3 is made up of 13 amino acids. The full variable domain, in which reference TRBV9 and TRBJ2-7 provide the parts outside the CDR3, is DSGVTQTPKHLITATGQRVTLRCSPRSGDLSVYWYQQSLDQGLQFLIQYYNGEERAKGNILERFSAQQFPDLHSELNLSSLELGDSALYFCASSVRTGDEQYFGPGTRLTVT.

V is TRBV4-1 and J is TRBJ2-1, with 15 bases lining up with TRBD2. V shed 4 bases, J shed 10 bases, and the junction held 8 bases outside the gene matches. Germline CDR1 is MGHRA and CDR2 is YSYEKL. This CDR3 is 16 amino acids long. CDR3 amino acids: CASSPRTSGGAGEQFF. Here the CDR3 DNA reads TGCGCCAGCAGCCCGCGGACTAGCGGGGGGGCTGGGGAGCAGTTCTTC.

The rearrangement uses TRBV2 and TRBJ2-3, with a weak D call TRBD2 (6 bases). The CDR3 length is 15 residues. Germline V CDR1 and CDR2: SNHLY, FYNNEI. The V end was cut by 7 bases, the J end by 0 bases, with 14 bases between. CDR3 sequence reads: CASMEGKTSTDTQYF. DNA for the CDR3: TGTGCCAGCATGGAGGGGAAAACTAGCACAGATACGCAGTATTTT. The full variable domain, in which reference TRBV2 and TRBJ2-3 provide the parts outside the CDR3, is EPEVTQTPSHQVTQMGQEVILRCVPISNHLYFYWYRQILGQKVEFLVSFYNNEISEKSEIFDDQFSVERPDGSNFTLKIRSTKLEDSAMYFCASMEGKTSTDTQYFGPGTRLTVL.